Sequencing of this T cell receptor beta chain was carried out in a study of cytomegalovirus exposure and HLA in healthy donors. For the study at large: The same platform was used for the 90 to 150 validation repertoires and the roughly 680 first-cohort repertoires, a later analysis reported.

The method was immunoSEQ multiplex PCR; TCRdb's version includes in-frame clones alone and lacks a portion of them. Here the sample spans roughly 300,000 clones, approximately 90% being singletons. With 2 bases clipped from V and 4 bases from J, the junction kept 4 bases outside the gene matches. Germline values: CDR1 GTSNPN, CDR2 SVGIG (reference sequence). This CDR3 has 14 amino acids. Whole-study findings and limits: There were a few CMV-associated chains whose specificity for CMV antigens was confirmed in vitro.

With respect to this clone: Its antigen is not identified.

V is TRBV30 and J is TRBJ2-1; 8 bases fit TRBD2. This clonotype was sampled from a woman under 40 in good health and CMV-seropositive. Sequencing input: PBMCs. The CDR3 sequence: CAWSQGGGYNEQFF. The DNA for the CDR3 is TGTGCCTGGAGTCAGGGCGGGGGGTACAATGAGCAGTTCTTC.